This T cell receptor (beta chain) was recovered during a study of cytomegalovirus exposure and HLA in healthy donors. Study observations and caveats: It was confirmed in vitro that a few of the CMV-associated chains were specific for CMV antigens. Evidence from a later analysis indicated that most CMV-associated TCR beta chains looked HLA-restricted.

Primers included in the PCR were 60 Vbeta and 13 Jbeta primers. Measured with immunoSEQ multiplex PCR; TCRdb has only the in-frame clones, and not every one. The sample carries about 55,000 clones, roughly 74% recorded once. Details on this clone: Its specificity is unknown.

Germline V gene lookup returns CDR1 MNHNS and CDR2 SASEGT. There are 15 residues in the CDR3. V lost 6 bases, J lost 4 bases, and 5 bases stayed unmatched. The V gene is TRBV6-1, the J gene TRBJ2-1, with 11 bases matching TRBD2. Source material: PBMCs. The receptor comes from a female donor in good health and CMV-seronegative. In DNA form, the CDR3 reads TGTGCCAGCAGCGTGACTAGCGGGGATTACAATGAGCAGTTCTTC. Protein sequence: CASSVTSGDYNEQFF.